This TCR beta chain was recorded in a study of PD-L1 blockade in urothelial cancer. At the level of the study: Intravenous atezolizumab, 1,200 mg every 3 weeks, was begun by patients at some point between 2013 and 2014. General study points: Durable-benefit patients expanded tumor-associated blood clones more at 3 weeks.

Comment on this clone: No antigen is known for it.

The time point was: pretreatment peripheral blood. Each patient's cancer was a locally advanced or metastatic urothelial carcinoma. The CDR3 has 13 amino acids. CDR1 is MDHEN, CDR2 SYDVKM, per germline. V was clipped by 8 bases and J by 0 bases, with 10 bases between them. Sequenced by immunoSEQ multiplex PCR; TCRdb stores in-frame clones only, minus some. The sample shows fewer than 75,000 clones, 85% to 90% of them seen only once. The sequences come from PBMCs, collected around atezolizumab (anti-PD-L1) treatment. The TCR sequence derives from a man in his 70s with urothelial cancer. The V call is TRBV28, the J call TRBJ1-2; perhaps TRBD1 as D (6 bases). The CDR3 here is CASLNRANYGYTF. The CDR3 DNA follows: TGTGCCAGCCTAAACAGGGCTAACTATGGCTACACCTTC.